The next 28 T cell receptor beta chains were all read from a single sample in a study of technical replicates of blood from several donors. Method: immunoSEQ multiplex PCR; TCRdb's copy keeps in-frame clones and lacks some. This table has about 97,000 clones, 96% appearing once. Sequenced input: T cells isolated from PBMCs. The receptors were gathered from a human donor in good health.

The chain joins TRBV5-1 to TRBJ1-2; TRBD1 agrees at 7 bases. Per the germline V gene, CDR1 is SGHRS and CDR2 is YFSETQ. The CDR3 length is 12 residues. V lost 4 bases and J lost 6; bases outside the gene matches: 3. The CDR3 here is CASSVTGDGYTF. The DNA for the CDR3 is TGCGCCAGCAGCGTAACAGGGGATGGCTACACCTTC.

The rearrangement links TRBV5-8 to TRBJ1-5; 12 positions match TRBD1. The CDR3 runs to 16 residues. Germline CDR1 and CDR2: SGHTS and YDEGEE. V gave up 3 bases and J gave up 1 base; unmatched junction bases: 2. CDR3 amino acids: CASSWGQGASNQPQHF. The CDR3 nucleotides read TGTGCCAGCAGCTGGGGACAGGGGGCAAGCAATCAGCCCCAGCATTTT.

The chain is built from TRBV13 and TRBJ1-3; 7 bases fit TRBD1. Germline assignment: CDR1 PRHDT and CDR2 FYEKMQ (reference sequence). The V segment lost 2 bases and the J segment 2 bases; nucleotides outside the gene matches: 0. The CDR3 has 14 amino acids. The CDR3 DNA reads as TGTGCCAGCAGCTTAACAGGGGCTGGAAACACCATATATTTT. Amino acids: CASSLTGAGNTIYF.

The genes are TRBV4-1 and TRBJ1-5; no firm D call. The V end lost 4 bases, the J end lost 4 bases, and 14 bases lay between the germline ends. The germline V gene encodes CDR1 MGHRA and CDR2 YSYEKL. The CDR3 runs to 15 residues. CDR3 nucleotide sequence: TGCGCCAGCAGCCCCTGGTCTGCGATGAATCAGCCCCAGCATTTT. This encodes CASSPWSAMNQPQHF.

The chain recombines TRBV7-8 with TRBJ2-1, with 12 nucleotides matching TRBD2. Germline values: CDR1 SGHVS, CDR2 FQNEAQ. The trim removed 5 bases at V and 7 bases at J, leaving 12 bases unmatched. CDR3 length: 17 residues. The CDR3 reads CASSQKLLAGGGNEQFF. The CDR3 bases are TGTGCCAGCAGCCAAAAGTTGCTAGCGGGAGGGGGAAATGAGCAGTTCTTC. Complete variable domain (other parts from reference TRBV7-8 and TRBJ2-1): GAGVSQSPRYKVAKRGQDVALRCDPISGHVSLFWYQQALGQGPEFLTYFQNEAQLDKSGLPSDRFFAERPEGSVSTLKIQRTQQEDSAVYLCASSQKLLAGGGNEQFFGPGTRLTVL.

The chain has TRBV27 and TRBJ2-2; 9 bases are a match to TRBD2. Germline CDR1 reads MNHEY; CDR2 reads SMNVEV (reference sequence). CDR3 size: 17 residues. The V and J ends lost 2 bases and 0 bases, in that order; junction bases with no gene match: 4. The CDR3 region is CASSLLAGTANTGELFF. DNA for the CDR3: TGTGCCAGCAGTTTACTAGCGGGGACAGCGAACACCGGGGAGCTGTTTTTT.

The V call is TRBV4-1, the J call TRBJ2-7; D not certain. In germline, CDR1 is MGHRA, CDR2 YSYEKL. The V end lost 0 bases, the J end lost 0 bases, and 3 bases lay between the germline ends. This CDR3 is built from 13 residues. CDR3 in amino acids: CASSQDYSYEQYF. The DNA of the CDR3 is TGCGCCAGCAGCCAAGATTACTCCTACGAGCAGTACTTC.

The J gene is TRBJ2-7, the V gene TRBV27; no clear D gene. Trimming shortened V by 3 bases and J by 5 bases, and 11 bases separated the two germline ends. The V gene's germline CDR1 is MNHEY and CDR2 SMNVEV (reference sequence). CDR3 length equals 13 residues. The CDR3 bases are TGTGCCAGCAGTTTTTCCCCTAAGAACGAGCAGTACTTC. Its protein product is CASSFSPKNEQYF.

As DNA, the CDR3 is TGCGCCAGCAGCACAGGGGGCTCGGGTGAAAAACTGTTTTTT. It translates to CASSTGGSGEKLFF. The chain employs TRBV5-1 and TRBJ1-4, with 9 bases lining up with TRBD1. The CDR3 sequence is 14 residues long. With V trimmed by 4 bases and J by 7 bases, 5 bases remained unmatched. Germline values: CDR1 SGHRS, CDR2 YFSETQ.

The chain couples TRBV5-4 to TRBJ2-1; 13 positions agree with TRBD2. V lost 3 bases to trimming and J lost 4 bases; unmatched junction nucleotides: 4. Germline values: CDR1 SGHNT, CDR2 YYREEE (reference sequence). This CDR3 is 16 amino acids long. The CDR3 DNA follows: TGTGCCAGCAGCTCCACTAGCGGGGGGGCTTACAATGAGCAGTTCTTC. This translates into CASSSTSGGAYNEQFF.

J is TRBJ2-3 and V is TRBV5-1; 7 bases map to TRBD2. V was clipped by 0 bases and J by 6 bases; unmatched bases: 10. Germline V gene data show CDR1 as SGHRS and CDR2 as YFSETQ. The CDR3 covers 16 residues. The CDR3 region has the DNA TGCGCCAGCAGCTTGGAGGTTCCTAGCGGAGAGGATACGCAGTATTTT. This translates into CASSLEVPSGEDTQYF.

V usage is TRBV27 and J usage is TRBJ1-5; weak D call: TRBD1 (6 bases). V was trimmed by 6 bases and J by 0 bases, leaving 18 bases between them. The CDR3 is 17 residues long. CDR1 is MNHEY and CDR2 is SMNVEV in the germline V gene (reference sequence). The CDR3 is CASSMGALRSSNQPQHF. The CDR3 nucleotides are TGTGCCAGCAGCATGGGGGCCCTCCGGTCTAGCAATCAGCCCCAGCATTTT.

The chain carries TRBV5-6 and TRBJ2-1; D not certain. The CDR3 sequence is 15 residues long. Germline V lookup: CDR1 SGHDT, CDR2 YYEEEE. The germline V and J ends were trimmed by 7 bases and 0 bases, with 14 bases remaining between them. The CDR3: CASSRSDSSYNEQFF. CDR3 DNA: TGTGCCAGCTCTCGGAGTGATAGCTCCTACAATGAGCAGTTCTTC.

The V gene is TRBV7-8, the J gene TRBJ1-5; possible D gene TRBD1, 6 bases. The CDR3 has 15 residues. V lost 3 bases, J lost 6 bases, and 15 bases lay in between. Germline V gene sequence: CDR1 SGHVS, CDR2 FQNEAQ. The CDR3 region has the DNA TGTGCCAGCAGCTTTGGTGCAGGGGAGATTCAGCCCCAGCATTTT. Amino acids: CASSFGAGEIQPQHF.

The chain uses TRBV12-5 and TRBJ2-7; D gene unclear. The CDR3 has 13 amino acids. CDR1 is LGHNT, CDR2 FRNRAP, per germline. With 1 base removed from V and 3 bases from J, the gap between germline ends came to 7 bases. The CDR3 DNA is TGTGCTAGTGGTTTGGGTCGCGTCTACGAGCAGTACTTC. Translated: CASGLGRVYEQYF.

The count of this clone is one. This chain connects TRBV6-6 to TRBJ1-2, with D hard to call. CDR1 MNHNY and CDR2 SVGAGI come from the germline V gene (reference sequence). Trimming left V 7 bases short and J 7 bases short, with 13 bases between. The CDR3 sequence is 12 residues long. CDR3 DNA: TGTGCCAGCACCTCCGGGGATGGTGGCTACACCTTC. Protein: CASTSGDGGYTF.

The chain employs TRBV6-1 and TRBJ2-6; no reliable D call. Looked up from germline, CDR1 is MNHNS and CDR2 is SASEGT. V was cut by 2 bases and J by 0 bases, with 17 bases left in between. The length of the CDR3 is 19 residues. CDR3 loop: CASSEKIGRPYSGANVLTF. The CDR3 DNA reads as TGTGCCAGCAGTGAAAAAATCGGCAGGCCCTACTCTGGGGCCAACGTCCTGACTTTC.

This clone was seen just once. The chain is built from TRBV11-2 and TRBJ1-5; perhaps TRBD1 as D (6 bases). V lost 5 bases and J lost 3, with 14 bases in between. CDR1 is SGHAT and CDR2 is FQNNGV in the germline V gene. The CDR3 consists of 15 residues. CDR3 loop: CASSADRSVNQPQHF. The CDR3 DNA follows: TGTGCCAGCAGCGCCGACAGGTCCGTCAATCAGCCCCAGCATTTT. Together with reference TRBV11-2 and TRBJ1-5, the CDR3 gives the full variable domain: EAGVAQSPRYKIIEKRQSVAFWCNPISGHATLYWYQQILGQGPKLLIQFQNNGVVDDSQLPKDRFSAERLKGVDSTLKIQPAKLEDSAVYLCASSADRSVNQPQHFGDGTRLSIL.

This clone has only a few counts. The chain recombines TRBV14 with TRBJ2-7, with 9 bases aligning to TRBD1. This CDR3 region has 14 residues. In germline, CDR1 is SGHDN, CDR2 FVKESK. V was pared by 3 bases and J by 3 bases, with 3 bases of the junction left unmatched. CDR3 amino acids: CASSHPGQGYEQYF. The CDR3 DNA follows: TGTGCCAGCAGCCATCCGGGACAGGGCTACGAGCAGTACTTC.

CDR3: CASSDRGTSGRRSDTQYF. In nucleotides, the CDR3 is TGTGCCAGCAGTGACAGAGGGACTAGCGGGAGGCGCTCAGATACGCAGTATTTT. The rearrangement links TRBV6-4 to TRBJ2-3; TRBD2 aligns across 15 bases. Germline loops: CDR1 MRHNA, CDR2 SNTAGT. The CDR3 consists of 18 residues. The J segment lost 4 bases and the V segment lost 2 bases, leaving 7 bases of the junction unmatched.

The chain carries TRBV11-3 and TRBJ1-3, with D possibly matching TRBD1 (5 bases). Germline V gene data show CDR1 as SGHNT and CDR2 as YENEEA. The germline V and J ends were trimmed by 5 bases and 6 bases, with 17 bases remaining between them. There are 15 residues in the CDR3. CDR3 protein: CASSTGAGMVNTIYF. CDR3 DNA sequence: TGTGCCAGCAGCACTGGTGCAGGGATGGTAAACACCATATATTTT.

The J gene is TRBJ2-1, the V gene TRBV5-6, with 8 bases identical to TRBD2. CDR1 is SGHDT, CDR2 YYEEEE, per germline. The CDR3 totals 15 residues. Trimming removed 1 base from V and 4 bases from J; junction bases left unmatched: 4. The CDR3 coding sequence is TGTGCCAGCAGCTTGAGTAGCGGGGCATACAATGAGCAGTTCTTC. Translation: CASSLSSGAYNEQFF. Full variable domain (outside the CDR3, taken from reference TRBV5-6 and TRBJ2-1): DAGVTQSPTHLIKTRGQQVTLRCSPKSGHDTVSWYQQALGQGPQFIFQYYEEEERQRGNFPDRFSGHQFPNYSSELNVNALLLGDSALYLCASSLSSGAYNEQFFGPGTRLTVL.

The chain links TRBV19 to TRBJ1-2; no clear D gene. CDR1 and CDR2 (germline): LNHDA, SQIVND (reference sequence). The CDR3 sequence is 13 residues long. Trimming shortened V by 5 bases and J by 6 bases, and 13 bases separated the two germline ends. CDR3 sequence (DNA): TGTGCCAGTAGTTCCGACTTCTTCAATGGCTACACCTTC. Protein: CASSSDFFNGYTF. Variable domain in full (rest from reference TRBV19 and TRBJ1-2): DGGITQSPKYLFRKEGQNVTLSCEQNLNHDAMYWYRQDPGQGLRLIYYSQIVNDFQKGDIAEGYSVSREKKESFPLTVTSAQKNPTAFYLCASSSDFFNGYTFGSGTRLTVV.

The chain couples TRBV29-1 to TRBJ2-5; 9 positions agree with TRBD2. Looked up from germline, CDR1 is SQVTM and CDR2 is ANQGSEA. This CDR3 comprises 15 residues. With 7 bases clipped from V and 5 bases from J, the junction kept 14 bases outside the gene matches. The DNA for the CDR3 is TGCAGCGCTGGAAACAGGGCCACTAGCGGGGAGACCCAGTACTTC. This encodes CSAGNRATSGETQYF.

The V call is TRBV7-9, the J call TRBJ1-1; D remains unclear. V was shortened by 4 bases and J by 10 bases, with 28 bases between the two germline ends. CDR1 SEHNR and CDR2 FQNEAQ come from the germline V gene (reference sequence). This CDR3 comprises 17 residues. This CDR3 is CASSSIRGGKLSRGAFF. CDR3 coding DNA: TGTGCCAGCAGCTCTATACGAGGAGGAAAACTCTCCCGGGGAGCTTTCTTT.

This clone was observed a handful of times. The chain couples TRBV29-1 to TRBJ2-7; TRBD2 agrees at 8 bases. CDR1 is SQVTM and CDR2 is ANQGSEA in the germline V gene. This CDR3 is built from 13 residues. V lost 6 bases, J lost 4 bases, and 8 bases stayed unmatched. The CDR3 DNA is TGCAGCGTGGGGAGGCTAGCGGGTTACGAGCAGTACTTC. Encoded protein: CSVGRLAGYEQYF.

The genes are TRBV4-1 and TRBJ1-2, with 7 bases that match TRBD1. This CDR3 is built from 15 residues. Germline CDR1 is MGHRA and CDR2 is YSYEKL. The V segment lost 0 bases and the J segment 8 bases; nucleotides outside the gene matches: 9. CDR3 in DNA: TGCGCCAGCAGCCAAGAGGGGACAGCCCTCTCGGGCTACACCTTC. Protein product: CASSQEGTALSGYTF.

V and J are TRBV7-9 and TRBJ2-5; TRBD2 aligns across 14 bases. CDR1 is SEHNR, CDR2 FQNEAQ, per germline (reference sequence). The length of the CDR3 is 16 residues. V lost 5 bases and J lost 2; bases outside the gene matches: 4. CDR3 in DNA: TGTGCCAGCAGCCCTAGACTAGCGGGAGGGCAAGAGACCCAGTACTTC. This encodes CASSPRLAGGQETQYF.